The 10 T cell receptor beta chains in this list originate from one sample, sequenced in a study of breast tumors, draining lymph nodes, adjacent tissues. Breast cancer patients provided tissue from their axillary draining lymph nodes. TCRdb fed the multiplex PCR reads into MiXCR, producing one record per CDR3 protein. The data hold about 140,000 distinct CDR3 sequences, with 32% observed a single time. Sequencing was carried out using axillary lymph node tissue. These receptors all come from a female donor with breast cancer. Some clones in this sample may be carry-over from other donors' samples.

This clonotype was seen many times. The chain uses TRBV6-1 and TRBJ1-6, with D maybe TRBD1 (6 bases). Per the germline V gene, CDR1 is MNHNS and CDR2 is SASEGT. The CDR3 is made up of 12 amino acids. Trimming pared 3 bases from V and 12 bases from J, leaving 9 bases between. CDR3 coding DNA: TGTGCCAGCAGTGATACAGGGTTACCCCTCCACTTT. It codes for CASSDTGLPLHF.

This clonotype was recorded many times. The V call is TRBV3-1, the J call TRBJ1-2; D is uncertain. The CDR3 has 12 residues. Germline CDR1 reads LGHDT; CDR2 reads YNNKEL (reference sequence). V lost 3 bases and J lost 3, with 5 bases in between. The CDR3 is CASSQTHYGYTF. CDR3 sequence (DNA): TGTGCCAGCAGCCAGACTCACTATGGCTACACCTTC.

This clonotype occurred many times. V gene TRBV6-5 combines with J gene TRBJ2-1; D uncertain. The CDR3 runs to 16 residues. Germline V lookup: CDR1 MNHEY, CDR2 SVGAGI. Trimming shortened V by 5 bases and J by 9 bases, and 23 bases separated the two germline ends. The CDR3 DNA is TGTGCCAGCAGTCCCGCCTCCCGGGCTAGGTACGGTGAGCAGTTCTTC. Translation gives CASSPASRARYGEQFF.

This clonotype was observed a few times. A much larger clone differs from this one at a single base, so this may be a read error. This chain connects TRBV5-5 to TRBJ2-1, with D possibly TRBD2 on 5 matching bases. Per germline, CDR1 SGHKS and CDR2 YYEKEE (reference sequence). The V end was cut by 4 bases, the J end by 14 bases, with 16 bases between. The CDR3 covers 12 residues. CDR3 protein: CASSEQAAAKFF. Here the CDR3 DNA reads TGTGCCAGCAGCGAACAAGCGGCGGCGAAGTTCTTC.

This clonotype appeared many times. The genes are TRBV12-3 or TRBV12-4 and TRBJ2-3; TRBD1 agrees at 10 bases. This CDR3 has 16 residues. After removal of 6 bases from V and 3 bases from J, the junction contained 9 bases not matched to a gene. The CDR3 spells CASRTDRGLRTDTQYF. DNA for the CDR3: TGTGCCAGCAGAACAGACAGGGGGCTTCGGACAGATACGCAGTATTTT.

This clonotype was seen many times. The chain joins TRBV9 to TRBJ2-2; weak D call: TRBD2 (7 bases). Germline CDR1 reads SGDLS; CDR2 reads YYNGEE. The CDR3 is 16 residues long. The V and J ends lost 7 bases and 8 bases respectively, with 24 bases between them. The chain's CDR3 is CASSKIGGALAGELFF. CDR3 nucleotide sequence: TGTGCCAGCTCCAAAATAGGGGGGGCTCTCGCAGGGGAGCTGTTTTTT. Based on the CDR3 plus reference TRBV9 and TRBJ2-2, the full variable domain is DSGVTQTPKHLITATGQRVTLRCSPRSGDLSVYWYQQSLDQGLQFLIQYYNGEERAKGNILERFSAQQFPDLHSELNLSSLELGDSALYFCASSKIGGALAGELFFGEGSRLTVL.

V is TRBV6-2 or TRBV6-3 and J is TRBJ2-1; unclear D gene. The CDR3 length is 15 residues. Looked up from germline, CDR1 is MNHEY and CDR2 is SVGEGT. Trimming removed 2 bases at V and 4 bases at J, with 12 bases between. CDR3 bases: TGTGCCAGCAGTTACGGTGGGCCAGTGTACAATGAGCAGTTCTTC. Its translation is CASSYGGPVYNEQFF.

This clonotype appeared many times. This chain uses TRBV6-4 with TRBJ2-3, with D perhaps TRBD2 (6 bases). Between the trimmed V and J ends, which lost 2 bases and 6 bases, there was a span of 12 bases. CDR1 and CDR2 from the germline V gene are MRHNA and SNTAGT. The CDR3 covers 14 residues. CDR3 amino acids: CASSDPGGSDTQYF. CDR3 DNA: TGTGCCAGCAGTGACCCCGGGGGTTCGGATACGCAGTATTTT.

This clonotype has a count of ten or more. The chain carries TRBV7-9 and TRBJ2-7; TRBD2 might be the D (5 bases). The germline V and J ends were trimmed by 1 base and 5 bases, with 9 bases remaining between them. Germline V gene sequence: CDR1 SEHNR, CDR2 FQNEAQ (reference sequence). The CDR3 runs to 13 residues. As DNA, the CDR3 is TGTGCCAGCAGCTTAGGCGGGTTCGACGAGCAGTACGTC. It translates to CASSLGGFDEQYV.

This clonotype was seen repeatedly, ten times or more. V gene TRBV5-1 combines with J gene TRBJ2-2; 15 bases line up with TRBD2. Germline lookup yields CDR1 SGHRS and CDR2 YFSETQ. The CDR3 runs 15 residues. V shed 4 bases and J 5 bases; nucleotides not matched to a gene: 0. Written as DNA, the CDR3 is TGCGCCAGCAGCGGACTAGCGGGGGGGACCGGGGAGCTGTTTTTT. Translating gives CASSGLAGGTGELFF.